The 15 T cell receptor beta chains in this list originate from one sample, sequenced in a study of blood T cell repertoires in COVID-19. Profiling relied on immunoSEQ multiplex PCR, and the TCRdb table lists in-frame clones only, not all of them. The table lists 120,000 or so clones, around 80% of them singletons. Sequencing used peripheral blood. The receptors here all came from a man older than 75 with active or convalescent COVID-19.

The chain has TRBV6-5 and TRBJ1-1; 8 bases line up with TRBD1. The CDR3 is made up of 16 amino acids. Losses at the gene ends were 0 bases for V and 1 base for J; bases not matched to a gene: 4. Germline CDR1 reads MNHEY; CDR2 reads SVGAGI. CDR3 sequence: CASSYSIQGANTEAFF. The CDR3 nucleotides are TGTGCCAGCAGTTACTCAATTCAGGGGGCGAACACTGAAGCTTTCTTT.

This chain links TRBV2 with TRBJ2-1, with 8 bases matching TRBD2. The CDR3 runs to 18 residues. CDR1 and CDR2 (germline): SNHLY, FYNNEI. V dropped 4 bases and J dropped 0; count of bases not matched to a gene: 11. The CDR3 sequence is CASSAGGIRGRSYNEQFF. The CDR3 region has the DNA TGTGCCAGCAGTGCGGGGGGGATTCGGGGACGCTCCTACAATGAGCAGTTCTTC.

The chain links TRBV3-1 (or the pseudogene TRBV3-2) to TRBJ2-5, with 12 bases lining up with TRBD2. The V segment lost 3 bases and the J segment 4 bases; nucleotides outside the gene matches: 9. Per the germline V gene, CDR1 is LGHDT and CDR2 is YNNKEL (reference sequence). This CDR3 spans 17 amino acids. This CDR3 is CASSHRLAGDRRETQYF. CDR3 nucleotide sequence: TGTGCCAGCAGCCATCGACTAGCGGGGGACCGCCGAGAGACCCAGTACTTC.

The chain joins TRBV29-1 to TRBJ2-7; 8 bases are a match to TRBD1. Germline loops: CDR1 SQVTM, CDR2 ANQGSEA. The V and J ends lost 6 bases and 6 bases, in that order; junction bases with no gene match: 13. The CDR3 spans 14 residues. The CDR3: CSVRQGQAGGEQYF. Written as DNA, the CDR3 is TGCAGCGTACGCCAGGGACAGGCTGGAGGCGAGCAGTACTTC.

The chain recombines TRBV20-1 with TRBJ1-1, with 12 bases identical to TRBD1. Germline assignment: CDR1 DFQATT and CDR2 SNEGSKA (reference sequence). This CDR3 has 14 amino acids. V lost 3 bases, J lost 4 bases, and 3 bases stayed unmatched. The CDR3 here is CSASGTGGVTEAFF. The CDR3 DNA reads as TGCAGTGCTAGTGGGACAGGGGGCGTCACTGAAGCTTTCTTT.

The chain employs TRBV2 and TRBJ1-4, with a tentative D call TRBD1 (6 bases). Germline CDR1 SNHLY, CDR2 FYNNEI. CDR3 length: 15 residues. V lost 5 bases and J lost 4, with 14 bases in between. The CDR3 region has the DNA TGTGCCAGCAGTCCCCTGGACAGATATAATGAAAAACTGTTTTTT. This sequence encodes CASSPLDRYNEKLFF.

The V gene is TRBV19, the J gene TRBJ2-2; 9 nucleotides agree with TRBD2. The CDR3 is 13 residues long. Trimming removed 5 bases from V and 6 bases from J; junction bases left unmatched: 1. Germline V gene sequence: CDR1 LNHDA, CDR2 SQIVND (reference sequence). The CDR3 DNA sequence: TGTGCCAGTAGTGGCGGGGGGGCCGGGGAGCTGTTTTTT. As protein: CASSGGGAGELFF.

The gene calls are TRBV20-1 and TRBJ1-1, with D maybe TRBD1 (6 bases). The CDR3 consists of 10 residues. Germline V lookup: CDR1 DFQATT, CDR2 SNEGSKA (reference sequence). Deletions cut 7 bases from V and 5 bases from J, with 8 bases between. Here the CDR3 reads CSGGGTEAFF. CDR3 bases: TGCAGTGGAGGGGGAACTGAAGCTTTCTTT.

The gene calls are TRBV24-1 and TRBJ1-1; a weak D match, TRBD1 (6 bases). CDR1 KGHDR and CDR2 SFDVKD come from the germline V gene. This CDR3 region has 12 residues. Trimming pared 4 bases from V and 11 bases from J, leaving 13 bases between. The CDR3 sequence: CATSDAGEAAFF. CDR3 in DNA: TGTGCCACCAGTGACGCAGGGGAAGCGGCTTTCTTT.

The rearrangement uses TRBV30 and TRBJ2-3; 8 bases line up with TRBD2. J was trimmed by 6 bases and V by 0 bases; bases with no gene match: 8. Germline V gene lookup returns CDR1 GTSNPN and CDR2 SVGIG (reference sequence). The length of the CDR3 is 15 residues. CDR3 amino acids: CAWSVSSGVRDTQYF. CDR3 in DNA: TGTGCCTGGAGTGTCAGTAGCGGGGTTCGGGATACGCAGTATTTT.

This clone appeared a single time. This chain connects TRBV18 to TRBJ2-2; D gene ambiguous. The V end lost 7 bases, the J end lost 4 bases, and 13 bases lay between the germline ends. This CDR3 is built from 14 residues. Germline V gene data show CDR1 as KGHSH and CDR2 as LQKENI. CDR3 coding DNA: TGTGCCAGCTGCCAAAGTGCAGGCACCGGGGAGCTGTTTTTT. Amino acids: CASCQSAGTGELFF.

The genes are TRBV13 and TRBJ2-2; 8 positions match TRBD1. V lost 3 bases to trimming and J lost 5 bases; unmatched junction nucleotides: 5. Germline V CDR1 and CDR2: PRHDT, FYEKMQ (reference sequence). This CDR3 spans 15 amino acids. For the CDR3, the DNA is TGTGCCAGCAGCTTCGGACAGGGTGGTACCGGGGAGCTGTTTTTT. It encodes CASSFGQGGTGELFF.

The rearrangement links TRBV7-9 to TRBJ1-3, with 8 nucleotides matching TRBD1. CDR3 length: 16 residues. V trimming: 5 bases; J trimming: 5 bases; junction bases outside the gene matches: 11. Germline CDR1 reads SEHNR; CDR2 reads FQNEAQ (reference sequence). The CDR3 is CASSPQGASARNTIYF. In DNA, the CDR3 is TGTGCCAGCAGCCCGCAGGGGGCCTCGGCCAGAAACACCATATATTTT. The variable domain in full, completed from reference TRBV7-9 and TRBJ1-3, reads DTGVSQNPRHKITKRGQNVTFRCDPISEHNRLYWYRQTLGQGPEFLTYFQNEAQLEKSRLLSDRFSAERPKGSFSTLEIQRTEQGDSAMYLCASSPQGASARNTIYFGEGSWLTVV.

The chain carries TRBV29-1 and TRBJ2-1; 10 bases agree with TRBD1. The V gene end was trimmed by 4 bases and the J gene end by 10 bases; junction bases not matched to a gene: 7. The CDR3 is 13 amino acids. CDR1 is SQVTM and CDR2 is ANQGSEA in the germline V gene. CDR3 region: CSVGQGARREQFF. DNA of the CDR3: TGCAGCGTTGGACAGGGGGCTAGGCGGGAGCAGTTCTTC.

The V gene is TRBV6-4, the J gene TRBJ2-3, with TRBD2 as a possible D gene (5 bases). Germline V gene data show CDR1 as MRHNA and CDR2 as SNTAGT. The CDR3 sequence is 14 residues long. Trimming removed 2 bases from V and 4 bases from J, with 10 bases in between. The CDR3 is CASSDTAGADTQYF. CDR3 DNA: TGTGCCAGCAGTGACACGGCCGGGGCAGATACGCAGTATTTT.